The T cell receptor beta chain under discussion was sequenced for a study of blood T cell repertoires in COVID-19. Whole-study context: The analysed material was cDNA or gDNA that came from T cells, B-cell-depleted T cells, or PBMCs.

Authors' analysis steps: Amplification of reference gene primers provided the estimated nucleated cell counts. The protocol was immunoSEQ multiplex PCR, while the TCRdb copy is restricted to in-frame clones and leaves out a portion. V, J and clone size reflect that table, while D and trimming were determined from the DNA. Of roughly 91,000 clones listed, roughly four fifths are singletons. CDR3 size: 14 residues. The germline V gene has CDR1 MNHNY and CDR2 SVGAGI (reference sequence). Trimming stripped 0 bases from V and 4 bases from J, with 9 bases between. This TCR came from a woman older than 75 with acute or convalescent COVID-19. The chain joins TRBV6-6 to TRBJ2-5, with D perhaps matching TRBD2 (6 bases). What was sequenced was peripheral blood. CDR3 DNA sequence: TGTGCCAGCAGTTACTCCGGGGGACTAGAGACCCAGTACTTC. It encodes CASSYSGGLETQYF.